This TCR beta chain originates from a study of OX40 agonist ivuxolimab in advanced cancers. Study context: The dose of intravenous ivuxolimab that patients received every 2 weeks ranged from 0.01 to 10 mg/kg. Study outcomes and limitations: It was also the case that some nonresponders had low normalized T-cell clonal expansion. No antigen was identified for the clonally expanded peripheral T cells. Fewer expanded clones were found on average in CD4+ than in CD8+ T cells.

Profiling relied on immunoSEQ multiplex PCR, and the TCRdb table lists in-frame clones only, not all of them. The data hold 82,000 or so clones, with approximately 85% observed a single time. Trimming removed 6 bases from V and 7 bases from J, with 9 bases in between. CDR3 size: 11 residues. Germline V lookup: CDR1 MNHEY, CDR2 SVGAGI. About this clone: Its antigen is undetermined.

The TCR originated in an adult with an advanced solid tumor such as melanoma, head and neck, liver or kidney cancer. The chain combines TRBV6-5 with TRBJ1-2; tentative D call: TRBD1 (6 bases). The specimen was CD4+ or CD8+ T cells sorted from blood, collected in a trial of the OX40 agonist ivuxolimab. For the CDR3, the DNA is TGTGCCAGCAGGGGAGGGGGTGGCTACACCTTC. Encoded protein: CASRGGGGYTF.